The 8 T cell receptor beta chains presented below share a single source sample, sequenced in a study of blood T cell repertoires in COVID-19. Generated by immunoSEQ multiplex PCR, the TCRdb table keeps only in-frame clones and is missing some. The sample gives 250,000 to 400,000 clones, about nine tenths of which show up once; roughly 2.9% is in the top ten. The sequenced sample was peripheral blood. The receptors here all came from a woman under 40 with COVID-19, enrolled during active disease.

J is TRBJ1-2 and V is TRBV28; tentatively, D is TRBD1 (5 bases). This CDR3 has 16 amino acids. The germline V gene has CDR1 MDHEN and CDR2 SYDVKM. The V gene lost 6 bases and the J gene lost 4 bases, with 21 bases spanning the gap. The CDR3: CASRALEGSLSYGYTF. In nucleotides, the CDR3 is TGTGCCAGCAGGGCCCTGGAGGGGAGCCTCTCCTATGGCTACACCTTC.

The rearrangement uses TRBV3-1 (or the pseudogene TRBV3-2) and TRBJ2-7; D gene unclear. The V and J ends lost 0 bases and 0 bases respectively, with 12 bases between them. The CDR3 runs to 16 residues. Germline-derived CDR1 and CDR2 are LGHDT and YNNKEL (reference sequence). This CDR3 reads CASSQDLAVPSYEQYF. The CDR3 DNA reads as TGTGCCAGCAGCCAAGATCTGGCGGTCCCCTCCTACGAGCAGTACTTC.

CDR3 in amino acids: CASSQDERSTDTQYF. For the CDR3, the DNA is TGTGCCAGCAGCCAAGATGAGCGGAGCACAGATACGCAGTATTTT. V is TRBV4-2 and J is TRBJ2-3, with a possible D match to TRBD2 (5 bases). CDR3 size: 15 residues. Germline V gene sequence: CDR1 LGHNA, CDR2 YNFKEQ. Trimming took 0 bases from V and 0 from J, leaving 7 bases between them.

The rearrangement links TRBV10-3 to TRBJ2-1, with 12 bases aligning to TRBD1. The CDR3 consists of 16 residues. Germline V gene data show CDR1 as ENHRY and CDR2 as SYGVKD. Trimming cost V 6 bases and J 8 bases; bases outside gene matches: 11. The CDR3 sequence is CAIRKGGTGGSDEQFF. Here the CDR3 DNA reads TGTGCCATCAGGAAAGGGGGGACAGGGGGCTCAGATGAGCAGTTCTTC.

V usage is TRBV6-5 and J usage is TRBJ1-1; no clear D gene. This CDR3 region has 13 residues. Germline V gene data show CDR1 as MNHEY and CDR2 as SVGAGI. V lost 6 bases and J lost 0, with 8 bases in between. The CDR3 DNA reads as TGTGCCAGCAGGACACCTATGAACACTGAAGCTTTCTTT. Translated, it gives CASRTPMNTEAFF.

This chain connects TRBV28 to TRBJ1-5; 7 bases line up with TRBD1. The CDR3 contains 16 residues. Germline CDR1 is MDHEN and CDR2 is SYDVKM. The trim removed 5 bases at V and 5 bases at J, leaving 12 bases unmatched. CDR3 sequence: CASSQSRQGRHQPQHF. In DNA, the CDR3 is TGTGCCAGCAGTCAATCTCGACAGGGTCGACATCAGCCCCAGCATTTT.

Regarding this clone: Different DNA sequences within this sample yield the same CDR3. CDR3 sequence: CASSLGGLANEQFF. DNA of the CDR3: TGTGCCAGCAGCCTAGGAGGACTAGCGAATGAGCAGTTCTTC. The chain has TRBV7-9 and TRBJ2-1; TRBD2 aligns across 9 bases. The J segment lost 7 bases and the V segment lost 5 bases, leaving 6 bases of the junction unmatched. There are 14 residues in the CDR3. CDR1 is SEHNR, CDR2 FQNEAQ, per germline (reference sequence).

This clone was found once. The chain links TRBV12-3 or TRBV12-4 to TRBJ1-2; TRBD1 might be the D (5 bases). Trimming shortened V by 4 bases and J by 8 bases, and 14 bases separated the two germline ends. CDR3 size: 13 residues. For the CDR3, the DNA is TGTGCCAGCAGTTCTCTAACCAGGGAAGGCTACACCTTC. Protein: CASSSLTREGYTF.